These 20 T cell receptor beta chains were sequenced from one sample in a study of T cell responses to AZD1222 COVID-19 vaccine. Produced via immunoSEQ multiplex PCR; TCRdb's table is partial and in-frame only. Of roughly 100,000 clones listed, around 76% were seen once; the top ten hold around 5%. This specimen consisted of peripheral blood, obtained on day 0 of AZD1222 vaccination. The receptors were gathered from an adult in good health.

V and J are TRBV6-5 and TRBJ1-5; D call uncertain. The CDR3 runs to 12 residues. V lost 6 bases to trimming and J lost 1 base, with 4 bases between them. CDR1 and CDR2 (germline): MNHEY, SVGAGI. The CDR3 is CASSRSNQPQHF. The CDR3 DNA sequence: TGTGCCAGCAGCAGGAGCAATCAGCCCCAGCATTTT.

This chain connects TRBV11-3 to TRBJ1-5; D is unresolved. The V end lost 3 bases, the J end lost 6 bases, and 3 bases lay between the germline ends. Germline loops: CDR1 SGHNT, CDR2 YENEEA. CDR3 length: 11 amino acids. The CDR3 coding sequence is TGTGCCAGCAGCTTGATTCAGCCCCAGCATTTT. It specifies CASSLIQPQHF.

The CDR3 loop is CASSYRSSVRGAFF. The DNA for the CDR3 is TGTGCCAGCAGCTACCGCAGCAGTGTGAGGGGAGCTTTCTTT. This chain connects TRBV5-6 to TRBJ1-1, with D possibly matching TRBD1 (5 bases). V dropped 3 bases and J dropped 10 bases, with 19 bases sitting between them. The CDR3 is 14 residues long. Germline values: CDR1 SGHDT, CDR2 YYEEEE.

The chain couples TRBV2 to TRBJ1-2; the D is unclear. Trimming shortened V by 4 bases and J by 3 bases, and 18 bases separated the two germline ends. Germline loops: CDR1 SNHLY, CDR2 FYNNEI. The CDR3 totals 16 residues. The CDR3 DNA reads TGTGCCAGCAGTGGTTCGGGGTTTACAGCAGACTATGGCTACACCTTC. Protein: CASSGSGFTADYGYTF.

This clone was observed a handful of times. The rearrangement joins TRBV11-2 to TRBJ1-2, with D possibly matching TRBD1 (5 bases). CDR3 length: 18 amino acids. V was shortened by 4 bases and J by 2 bases, with 23 bases between the two germline ends. Germline V gives CDR1 SGHAT, CDR2 FQNNGV. CDR3 protein: CASSSIRWGPARNYGYTF. In DNA form, the CDR3 reads TGTGCCAGCAGCTCCATCCGATGGGGCCCAGCGCGGAACTATGGCTACACCTTC.

The count of this clone is one. The chain joins TRBV5-4 to TRBJ2-3, with a weak D call TRBD1 (6 bases). The ends were cut back, 1 base at V and 2 bases at J, with 8 bases in the middle. The CDR3 is 14 residues long. The V gene's germline CDR1 is SGHNT and CDR2 YYREEE (reference sequence). The CDR3: CASSLPGDTDTQYF. CDR3 nucleotides: TGTGCCAGCAGCTTGCCAGGGGACACAGATACGCAGTATTTT.

The gene calls are TRBV9 and TRBJ2-5, with D possibly being TRBD1 or TRBD2 (6 bases each). CDR1 is SGDLS and CDR2 is YYNGEE in the germline V gene. The length of the CDR3 is 14 residues. V was shortened by 6 bases and J by 2 bases, with 14 bases between the two germline ends. The CDR3 protein is CASNIGGTQETQYF. In DNA, the CDR3 is TGTGCCAGCAACATAGGGGGGACACAAGAGACCCAGTACTTC. Based on the CDR3 plus reference TRBV9 and TRBJ2-5, the full variable domain is DSGVTQTPKHLITATGQRVTLRCSPRSGDLSVYWYQQSLDQGLQFLIQYYNGEERAKGNILERFSAQQFPDLHSELNLSSLELGDSALYFCASNIGGTQETQYFGPGTRLLVL.

The rearrangement uses TRBV6-5 and TRBJ1-2; 9 nucleotides match TRBD1. The V gene end was trimmed by 4 bases and the J gene end by 6 bases; junction bases not matched to a gene: 6. CDR1 and CDR2 from the germline V gene are MNHEY and SVGAGI. The CDR3 is 14 residues long. CDR3 residues: CASSLRRDRDGYTF. In nucleotides, the CDR3 is TGTGCCAGCAGTTTAAGAAGGGACAGGGATGGCTACACCTTC.

V gene TRBV6-6 combines with J gene TRBJ1-2; a weak D match, TRBD1 (5 bases). The CDR3 is 15 amino acids. With 0 bases removed from V and 6 bases from J, the gap between germline ends came to 14 bases. Germline V gene sequence: CDR1 MNHNY, CDR2 SVGAGI (reference sequence). CDR3 residues: CASSYSSTSGDGYTF. CDR3 coding DNA: TGTGCCAGCAGTTACTCCTCAACATCGGGGGATGGCTACACCTTC.

The V call is TRBV5-5, the J call TRBJ1-3; a weak D match, TRBD1 (5 bases). Trimming left V 1 base short and J 0 bases short, with 11 bases between. The CDR3 spans 16 residues. Germline loops: CDR1 SGHKS, CDR2 YYEKEE (reference sequence). In DNA form, the CDR3 reads TGTGCCAGCAGCTTGTACAGGAGCCACTCTGGAAACACCATATATTTT. This sequence encodes CASSLYRSHSGNTIYF.

The chain joins TRBV27 to TRBJ1-2, with a tentative D call TRBD1 (5 bases). The CDR3 sequence is 14 residues long. The ends were cut back, 0 bases at V and 4 bases at J, with 9 bases in the middle. The germline gives CDR1 MNHEY, CDR2 SMNVEV (reference sequence). The CDR3 coding sequence is TGTGCCAGCAGTTTATCTGGGGGGGGCTATGGCTACACCTTC. Its translation: CASSLSGGGYGYTF.

Points on this clone: One end of the junction varies from germline; a read error may be responsible. The rearrangement links TRBV27 to TRBJ2-3, with TRBD1 matching over 12 bases. Germline lookup yields CDR1 MNHEY and CDR2 SMNVEV (reference sequence). The CDR3 totals 15 residues. The CDR3 DNA is TGTGCCAGCAACAGCGGGACAGGGGGCACGGATACGCAGTATTTT. It translates to CASNSGTGGTDTQYF.

Only one count was recorded for this clone. Here the CDR3 DNA reads TGTGCCAGTGTCCGCCAGGGAGACACTGAAGCTTTCTTT. Translation: CASVRQGDTEAFF. The chain is built from TRBV19 and TRBJ1-1; D is perhaps TRBD1 (5 bases). There are 13 residues in the CDR3. CDR1 is LNHDA, CDR2 SQIVND, per germline (reference sequence). V lost 8 bases to trimming and J lost 3 bases, with 13 bases between them.

The rearrangement uses TRBV6-5 and TRBJ1-5; 9 nucleotides match TRBD1. The CDR3 is made up of 15 amino acids. From germline, CDR1 is MNHEY and CDR2 SVGAGI. The trim removed 5 bases at V and 6 bases at J, leaving 8 bases unmatched. This CDR3 reads CASSRNTGGGQPQHF. CDR3 nucleotide sequence: TGTGCCAGCAGTAGAAATACAGGGGGCGGTCAGCCCCAGCATTTT.

This rearrangement joins TRBV6-2 or TRBV6-3 to TRBJ2-5, with 11 bases matching TRBD2. CDR1 MNHEY and CDR2 SVGEGT come from the germline V gene. The CDR3 contains 16 residues. With 6 bases clipped from V and 1 base from J, the junction kept 7 bases outside the gene matches. The CDR3 region has the DNA TGTGCCAGCAGCCCCGGACTAGCGGGCGGCCAAGAGACCCAGTACTTC. Translated: CASSPGLAGGQETQYF.

To note about this clone: At one boundary the junction diverges from the germline segment, which might be a read error. The V and J genes are TRBV6-5 and TRBJ2-7, with unresolved D. Germline CDR1 reads MNHEY; CDR2 reads SVGAGI. CDR3 size: 11 residues. The CDR3 loop reads CASSSSYELYF. The CDR3 region has the DNA TGTGCCAGCAGCTCCTCCTACGAGCTGTACTTC.

V usage is TRBV12-3 or TRBV12-4 and J usage is TRBJ2-1; 8 positions agree with TRBD1. Trimming took 6 bases from V and 9 from J; bases not matched to a gene: 7. This CDR3 region has 13 residues. CDR3 sequence reads: CASSDTGGGEQFF. The CDR3 DNA sequence: TGTGCCAGCAGCGATACAGGGGGAGGTGAGCAGTTCTTC.

The gene calls are TRBV13 and TRBJ2-7; TRBD1 matches at 7 bases. Germline V gene lookup returns CDR1 PRHDT and CDR2 FYEKMQ (reference sequence). CDR3 length equals 13 residues. V lost 3 bases and J lost 1; bases outside the gene matches: 0. CDR3 sequence: CASSFRGSYEQYF. The CDR3 DNA reads TGTGCCAGCAGCTTCAGGGGGTCCTACGAGCAGTACTTC.

This rearrangement joins TRBV6-5 to TRBJ1-1, with TRBD1 identical over 7 bases. V lost 5 bases, J lost 5 bases, and 11 bases stayed unmatched. The CDR3 sequence is 15 residues long. The germline V gene encodes CDR1 MNHEY and CDR2 SVGAGI. CDR3 sequence (DNA): TGTGCCAGCAGTCCAAATGAGGGGGCGCGAACTGAAGCTTTCTTT. Protein product: CASSPNEGARTEAFF.

The chain is built from TRBV18 and TRBJ1-3; D is possibly TRBD1 (6 bases). Germline lookup yields CDR1 KGHSH and CDR2 LQKENI. This CDR3 comprises 16 residues. Trimming left V 2 bases short and J 0 bases short, with 11 bases between. CDR3 residues: CASSPKQGPSGNTIYF. In nucleotides, the CDR3 is TGTGCCAGCTCACCAAAACAGGGCCCCTCTGGAAACACCATATATTTT.